The rows below give T cell receptor beta chains drawn from one sample of a study of siplizumab effects on memory and regulatory T cells. This table comes from immunoSEQ multiplex PCR, and its TCRdb copy is limited to in-frame clones, with some not included. Of about 40,000 clones detected, 80% to 90% appear once; the ten largest clones hold around 0.25%. The sequenced sample was naive CD4+ T cells sorted from blood. The source is a human donor in good health. CDR3s include the opening cysteine and the closing phenylalanine or tryptophan. Fields, in order: clone size, D gene, V gene, J gene, CDR3 protein, CDR3 DNA. A D gene is named only where the DNA matches it firmly. Clone size appears in some rows only: once, few, many, or a class for an expanded clone.

clone size: -; D gene: TRBD1; V gene: TRBV11-2; J gene: TRBJ2-7; CDR3 protein: CASSQQGTGAYEQYF; CDR3 DNA: TGTGCCAGCAGCCAACAGGGGACAGGGGCCTACGAGCAGTACTTC
clone size: -; D gene: -; V gene: TRBV7-9; J gene: TRBJ2-3; CDR3 protein: CASTLQPARFPGDTQYF; CDR3 DNA: TGTGCCAGTACGCTACAGCCCGCAAGGTTTCCCGGGGATACGCAGTATTTT
clone size: -; D gene: TRBD1; V gene: TRBV25-1; J gene: TRBJ2-7; CDR3 protein: CASSEPTGRSEQYF; CDR3 DNA: TGTGCCAGCAGTGAACCGACAGGGAGATCCGAGCAGTACTTC
clone size: -; D gene: -; V gene: TRBV27; J gene: TRBJ2-5; CDR3 protein: CASSRTKETQYF; CDR3 DNA: TGTGCCAGCAGTCGGACAAAAGAGACCCAGTACTTC
clone size: -; D gene: TRBD1; V gene: TRBV9; J gene: TRBJ1-2; CDR3 protein: CASSVEGQGHNGYTF; CDR3 DNA: TGTGCCAGCAGCGTAGAGGGACAGGGACACAATGGCTACACCTTC
clone size: -; D gene: -; V gene: TRBV6-5; J gene: TRBJ1-5; CDR3 protein: CASSPSGAHQPQHF; CDR3 DNA: TGTGCCAGCAGCCCCTCCGGGGCTCATCAGCCCCAGCATTTT
clone size: -; D gene: -; V gene: TRBV25-1; J gene: TRBJ1-2; CDR3 protein: CASSEYRESGYTF; CDR3 DNA: TGTGCCAGCAGTGAATACAGGGAGAGCGGCTACACCTTC
clone size: -; D gene: -; V gene: TRBV15; J gene: TRBJ2-3; CDR3 protein: CATSPRQALDTQYF; CDR3 DNA: TGTGCCACCAGCCCCCGACAGGCCCTAGATACGCAGTATTTT
clone size: -; D gene: -; V gene: TRBV19; J gene: TRBJ1-2; CDR3 protein: CASTGVMLGDHYGYTF; CDR3 DNA: TGTGCCAGTACCGGCGTCATGCTGGGGGACCACTATGGCTACACCTTC
clone size: -; D gene: -; V gene: TRBV5-4; J gene: TRBJ2-2; CDR3 protein: CASSLGRMNTGELFF; CDR3 DNA: TGTGCCAGCAGCTTGGGCCGAATGAACACCGGGGAGCTGTTTTTT
clone size: -; D gene: TRBD2; V gene: TRBV11-3; J gene: TRBJ2-2; CDR3 protein: CASRRTGTSIGELFF; CDR3 DNA: TGTGCCAGCAGGAGGACCGGGACTAGTATCGGGGAGCTGTTTTTT
clone size: -; D gene: -; V gene: TRBV5-5; J gene: TRBJ1-1; CDR3 protein: CASSPGQFLRTAFF; CDR3 DNA: TGTGCCAGCAGCCCGGGACAATTTCTTCGGACAGCTTTCTTT
clone size: -; D gene: -; V gene: TRBV6-5; J gene: TRBJ2-7; CDR3 protein: CASSPPEAYEQYF; CDR3 DNA: TGTGCCAGCAGTCCCCCGGAAGCCTACGAGCAGTACTTC
clone size: once; D gene: TRBD2; V gene: TRBV5-1; J gene: TRBJ2-2; CDR3 protein: CASSWLGLAVTGELFF; CDR3 DNA: TGCGCCAGCAGCTGGCTCGGACTAGCTGTCACCGGGGAGCTGTTTTTT
clone size: -; D gene: -; V gene: TRBV29-1; J gene: TRBJ1-1; CDR3 protein: CSVETDSTEAFF; CDR3 DNA: TGCAGCGTTGAAACGGACTCCACTGAAGCTTTCTTT
clone size: -; D gene: -; V gene: TRBV14; J gene: TRBJ2-1; CDR3 protein: CASSLDQPSYNEQFF; CDR3 DNA: TGTGCCAGCAGTTTAGACCAACCTTCCTACAATGAGCAGTTCTTC
clone size: -; D gene: -; V gene: TRBV27; J gene: TRBJ1-3; CDR3 protein: CASSTPGPISGNTIYF; CDR3 DNA: TGTGCCAGCAGTACTCCCGGGCCGATCTCTGGAAACACCATATATTTT
clone size: -; D gene: TRBD1; V gene: TRBV27; J gene: TRBJ2-6; CDR3 protein: CASGSRGRGTGANVLTF; CDR3 DNA: TGTGCCAGCGGAAGTAGGGGGCGAGGAACTGGGGCCAACGTCCTGACTTTC
clone size: -; D gene: -; V gene: TRBV27; J gene: TRBJ1-2; CDR3 protein: CASSDPGRRTRGYTF; CDR3 DNA: TGTGCCAGCAGTGACCCCGGACGGCGAACTAGGGGCTACACCTTC
clone size: -; D gene: -; V gene: TRBV7-8; J gene: TRBJ2-7; CDR3 protein: CASSLNPWAPAAEQYF; CDR3 DNA: TGTGCCAGCAGCTTAAATCCTTGGGCACCGGCCGCCGAGCAGTACTTC
clone size: -; D gene: -; V gene: TRBV5-8; J gene: TRBJ2-2; CDR3 protein: CASSLARGVNTGELFF; CDR3 DNA: TGTGCCAGCAGCTTGGCCAGGGGGGTGAACACCGGGGAGCTGTTTTTT
clone size: -; D gene: -; V gene: TRBV6-1; J gene: TRBJ1-4; CDR3 protein: CASSTGTTNEKLFF; CDR3 DNA: TGTGCCAGCAGTACTGGGACAACTAATGAAAAACTGTTTTTT
clone size: once; D gene: -; V gene: TRBV7-3; J gene: TRBJ1-1; CDR3 protein: CASSSNVGNTEAFF; CDR3 DNA: TGTGCCAGCAGCTCCAACGTGGGAAACACTGAAGCTTTCTTT
clone size: once; D gene: TRBD2; V gene: TRBV6-1; J gene: TRBJ2-1; CDR3 protein: CASSVLAGRSYNEQFF; CDR3 DNA: TGTGCCAGCAGTGTCCTAGCGGGGCGCTCCTACAATGAGCAGTTCTTC
clone size: -; D gene: -; V gene: TRBV10-3; J gene: TRBJ2-7; CDR3 protein: CAISVDRPFYEQYF; CDR3 DNA: TGTGCCATCAGTGTCGACAGACCCTTCTACGAGCAGTACTTC
clone size: -; D gene: -; V gene: TRBV29-1; J gene: TRBJ2-5; CDR3 protein: CSVRLTKETQYF; CDR3 DNA: TGCAGCGTTAGGTTGACAAAAGAGACCCAGTACTTC
clone size: -; D gene: TRBD2; V gene: TRBV27; J gene: TRBJ2-3; CDR3 protein: CASSSLAGGHGDTQYF; CDR3 DNA: TGTGCCAGCAGTTCCTTAGCGGGGGGGCATGGAGATACGCAGTATTTT
clone size: -; D gene: -; V gene: TRBV5-5; J gene: TRBJ1-1; CDR3 protein: CASTRVGGLNTEAFF; CDR3 DNA: TGTGCCAGCACCCGGGTCGGGGGCCTGAACACTGAAGCTTTCTTT
clone size: -; D gene: -; V gene: TRBV11-3; J gene: TRBJ2-3; CDR3 protein: CASSPRPTDTQYF; CDR3 DNA: TGTGCCAGCAGCCCCCGGCCCACAGATACGCAGTATTTT
clone size: -; D gene: -; V gene: TRBV6-1; J gene: TRBJ2-3; CDR3 protein: CASGGGQSNTDTQYF; CDR3 DNA: TGTGCCAGCGGTGGGGGACAATCGAACACAGATACGCAGTATTTT
clone size: -; D gene: -; V gene: TRBV7-2; J gene: TRBJ1-5; CDR3 protein: CASSPPPSQRGKPQHF; CDR3 DNA: TGTGCCAGCAGCCCCCCCCCGTCGCAGAGGGGTAAGCCCCAGCATTTT
clone size: -; D gene: -; V gene: TRBV5-1; J gene: TRBJ2-5; CDR3 protein: CASIYSGGRSETQYF; CDR3 DNA: TGCGCCAGCATATATTCCGGCGGGCGATCTGAGACCCAGTACTTC
clone size: -; D gene: -; V gene: TRBV11-2; J gene: TRBJ1-4; CDR3 protein: CASSLRGTTTNEKLFF; CDR3 DNA: TGTGCCAGCAGCTTACGGGGGACCACAACTAATGAAAAACTGTTTTTT
clone size: -; D gene: -; V gene: TRBV19; J gene: TRBJ2-1; CDR3 protein: CASSIVLADNEQFF; CDR3 DNA: TGTGCCAGTAGTATTGTCTTGGCAGACAATGAGCAGTTCTTC
clone size: -; D gene: -; V gene: TRBV29-1; J gene: TRBJ1-3; CDR3 protein: CSVSGGLGNTIYF; CDR3 DNA: TGCAGCGTCTCCGGGGGGCTGGGAAACACCATATATTTT
clone size: -; D gene: -; V gene: TRBV4-2; J gene: TRBJ2-7; CDR3 protein: CASSQDPGSPYEQYF; CDR3 DNA: TGTGCCAGCAGCCAAGATCCTGGCAGCCCCTACGAGCAGTACTTC
clone size: -; D gene: -; V gene: TRBV10-3; J gene: TRBJ2-7; CDR3 protein: CAISETDYEQYF; CDR3 DNA: TGTGCCATCAGTGAGACAGACTACGAGCAGTACTTC
clone size: -; D gene: TRBD2; V gene: TRBV6-6; J gene: TRBJ2-1; CDR3 protein: CASSVAGSSYNEQFF; CDR3 DNA: TGTGCCAGCAGTGTAGCGGGGAGCTCCTACAATGAGCAGTTCTTC
clone size: -; D gene: -; V gene: TRBV5-4; J gene: TRBJ1-2; CDR3 protein: CASSLDPGGGLYGYTF; CDR3 DNA: TGTGCCAGCAGCTTGGATCCGGGAGGGGGTCTATATGGCTACACCTTC
clone size: -; D gene: TRBD2; V gene: TRBV10-2; J gene: TRBJ2-1; CDR3 protein: CASNSGGPTWNEQFF; CDR3 DNA: TGCGCCAGCAACAGCGGGGGGCCAACTTGGAATGAGCAGTTCTTC
clone size: -; D gene: TRBD1; V gene: TRBV5-4; J gene: TRBJ2-1; CDR3 protein: CASSLELTGDNEQFF; CDR3 DNA: TGTGCCAGCAGCTTGGAACTCACAGGGGACAATGAGCAGTTCTTC
clone size: -; D gene: -; V gene: TRBV4-1; J gene: TRBJ2-2; CDR3 protein: CASSQEGLLAANTGELFF; CDR3 DNA: TGCGCCAGCAGCCAAGAGGGGCTCCTAGCAGCGAACACCGGGGAGCTGTTTTTT
clone size: -; D gene: TRBD1; V gene: TRBV19; J gene: TRBJ2-7; CDR3 protein: CASSPGTGGTYEQYF; CDR3 DNA: TGTGCCAGTAGTCCTGGGACAGGGGGAACCTACGAGCAGTACTTC
clone size: -; D gene: -; V gene: TRBV6-5; J gene: TRBJ2-3; CDR3 protein: CASSHTRIETQYF; CDR3 DNA: TGTGCCAGCAGCCACACTAGGATTGAGACGCAGTATTTT
clone size: -; D gene: TRBD1; V gene: TRBV5-4; J gene: TRBJ2-5; CDR3 protein: CASSAVGGLETQYF; CDR3 DNA: TGTGCCAGCAGCGCCGTAGGGGGCTTAGAGACCCAGTACTTC
clone size: -; D gene: TRBD1; V gene: TRBV11-3; J gene: TRBJ1-1; CDR3 protein: CASSRQGLTEAFF; CDR3 DNA: TGTGCCAGCAGCCGACAGGGGCTGACTGAAGCTTTCTTT
clone size: few; D gene: TRBD1; V gene: TRBV27; J gene: TRBJ1-5; CDR3 protein: CASSPRDRGTQPQHF; CDR3 DNA: TGTGCCAGCAGTCCCCGGGACAGGGGGACTCAGCCCCAGCATTTT
clone size: -; D gene: TRBD1; V gene: TRBV7-9; J gene: TRBJ2-1; CDR3 protein: CASASWTGGIEQFF; CDR3 DNA: TGTGCCAGCGCGAGTTGGACAGGGGGCATTGAGCAGTTCTTC
clone size: -; D gene: TRBD1; V gene: TRBV19; J gene: TRBJ2-1; CDR3 protein: CASAGQGAGNEQFF; CDR3 DNA: TGTGCCAGTGCGGGACAGGGCGCAGGGAATGAGCAGTTCTTC
clone size: -; D gene: -; V gene: TRBV7-8; J gene: TRBJ1-2; CDR3 protein: CASSPRAHRNGYTF; CDR3 DNA: TGTGCCAGCAGCCCCAGGGCGCATCGGAATGGCTACACCTTC
clone size: few; D gene: -; V gene: TRBV19; J gene: TRBJ1-6; CDR3 protein: CASSETNSPLHF; CDR3 DNA: TGTGCCAGTAGTGAGACGAATTCACCCCTCCACTTT
clone size: -; D gene: TRBD2; V gene: TRBV5-4; J gene: TRBJ2-1; CDR3 protein: CASSRGLAENNEQFF; CDR3 DNA: TGTGCCAGCAGCCGGGGACTAGCGGAGAACAATGAGCAGTTCTTC
clone size: -; D gene: TRBD1; V gene: TRBV10-3; J gene: TRBJ1-1; CDR3 protein: CAISLTGTEAFF; CDR3 DNA: TGTGCCATCAGTTTGACAGGGACTGAAGCTTTCTTT
clone size: -; D gene: TRBD2; V gene: TRBV14; J gene: TRBJ2-1; CDR3 protein: CASSPGTSSHNEQFF; CDR3 DNA: TGTGCCAGCAGCCCCGGGACTAGCTCCCACAATGAGCAGTTCTTC
clone size: -; D gene: -; V gene: TRBV11-3; J gene: TRBJ2-3; CDR3 protein: CASSLEGGATDTQYF; CDR3 DNA: TGTGCCAGCAGCTTAGAGGGGGGGGCTACAGATACGCAGTATTTT
clone size: -; D gene: TRBD2; V gene: TRBV5-1; J gene: TRBJ2-3; CDR3 protein: CASSFPAGGVDTQYF; CDR3 DNA: TGCGCCAGCAGCTTCCCCGCGGGGGGGGTAGATACGCAGTATTTT
clone size: few; D gene: -; V gene: TRBV19; J gene: TRBJ1-3; CDR3 protein: CASSQWRGNTIYF; CDR3 DNA: TGTGCCAGTAGTCAGTGGCGAGGAAACACCATATATTTT
clone size: -; D gene: -; V gene: TRBV19; J gene: TRBJ2-1; CDR3 protein: CASSMGVWTPEKGRYNEQFF; CDR3 DNA: TGTGCCAGTAGTATGGGGGTGTGGACCCCCGAGAAGGGGAGATACAATGAGCAGTTCTTC
clone size: -; D gene: -; V gene: TRBV18; J gene: TRBJ2-1; CDR3 protein: CASSPVGGYEQFF; CDR3 DNA: TGTGCCAGCTCACCTGTTGGGGGGTATGAGCAGTTCTTC
clone size: -; D gene: TRBD1; V gene: TRBV7-9; J gene: TRBJ2-5; CDR3 protein: CASIQGQWGTQYF; CDR3 DNA: TGTGCCAGCATTCAGGGACAGTGGGGGACCCAGTACTTC